What follows describes a single T cell receptor beta chain. This record comes from a study of blood T cell repertoires in COVID-19. Study context: Some COVID-19 samples were acute and others convalescent; all came from the United States, Italy and Spain.

Using immunoSEQ multiplex PCR, the repertoire was profiled, and TCRdb retains in-frame clones only, with some absent. The profile shows about 200,000 clones, around 78% of them singletons. Germline V gives CDR1 ENHRY, CDR2 SYGVKD. The J segment lost 7 bases and the V segment lost 7 bases, leaving 5 bases of the junction unmatched. The CDR3 sequence is 15 residues long. The chain combines TRBV10-3 with TRBJ2-1; 15 bases map to TRBD2. The specimen was peripheral blood. The clonotype originates from a woman at least 80 years old with active or convalescent COVID-19. In nucleotides, the CDR3 is TGTGCCATCACCCCCGGGACTAGCGGGGGGAATGAGCAGTTCTTC. This translates into CAITPGTSGGNEQFF.